The 24 T cell receptor beta chains in this list originate from one sample, sequenced in a study of HIV-infected children after antiretroviral therapy interruption (dated by TCRdb to between 2018 and 2021). Sample treatment or condition, as interpreted from the label and publication: PENTA 11 planned treatment interruption arm or continuous ART arm. The library was produced with 3' RACE. TCRdb names Illumina MiSeq as the instrument used. TCR libraries were generated from RNA by a 3' RACE protocol incorporating unique molecular identifiers so that PCR amplification bias could be corrected. TCRdb's own reprocessing of the public reads used fastp at Q25 and MiXCR and kept productive beta chains. Each entry merges the rows of one CDR3 protein and shows their most common DNA and genes. This sample is represented by some 90,000 distinct CDR3 sequences; under 8% of them were singletons. The ten largest make up about 1.1% of the sample.

The sequences come from CD45RA+ CD4+ T cells from PBMCs, pooled from several time points, collected from a donor given antiretroviral therapy, either interrupted or continuous. Taken with the paper, the label for cell subset or site translates to: naive CD4+ CD45RA+ CD45RO- T cells. These receptors were obtained from a pool of human donors with HIV.

This clonotype was found many times. The V and J genes are TRBV7-6 and TRBJ1-2; the D is unclear. Germline CDR1 and CDR2: SGHVS and FNYEAQ. Trimming removed 1 base from V and 6 bases from J, with 12 bases in between. This CDR3 has 14 residues. CDR3 DNA: TGTGCCAGCAGCTTAGATTTCGGTCAAGATGGCTACACCTTC. Protein product: CASSLDFGQDGYTF.

This clonotype was seen at least ten times. The rearrangement uses TRBV19 and TRBJ2-7; 11 nucleotides line up with TRBD2. Unmatched junction bases numbered 6, after V lost 4 bases and J lost 4 bases. The CDR3 is 15 amino acids. CDR1 and CDR2 (germline): LNHDA, SQIVND (reference sequence). The DNA for the CDR3 is TGTGCCAGTAGTACAACGGGACTAGCGGCGTACGAGCAGTACTTC. Translating it yields CASSTTGLAAYEQYF.

This clonotype was counted at least ten times. The chain links TRBV7-9 to TRBJ2-6; D is possibly TRBD1 (6 bases). The CDR3 runs 17 residues. The germline gives CDR1 SEHNR, CDR2 FQNEAQ (reference sequence). The V and J ends lost 3 bases and 0 bases respectively, with 12 bases between them. The CDR3 DNA sequence: TGTGCCAGCAGCTTGACAGGCCTAGTCTCTGGGGCCAACGTCCTGACTTTC. This codes for CASSLTGLVSGANVLTF.

This clonotype has a count of ten or more. J is TRBJ2-3 and V is TRBV7-9; D ambiguous. The CDR3 is 13 amino acids. V shed 0 bases and J shed 4 bases, with 5 bases lying between them. Germline-derived CDR1 and CDR2 are SEHNR and FQNEAQ (reference sequence). DNA for the CDR3: TGTGCCAGCAGCTTAGCTCGGGCAGATACGCAGTATTTT. Its protein product is CASSLARADTQYF.

The sample holds many counts of this clonotype. The gene calls are TRBV6-2 or TRBV6-3 and TRBJ2-7; the D gene is possibly TRBD2 (6 bases). CDR3 size: 14 residues. Germline loops: CDR1 MNHEY, CDR2 SVGEGT. V lost 6 bases and J lost 2, with 14 bases in between. Here the CDR3 DNA reads TGTGCCAGCAGAACAGGCGGCGGGACCTACGAGCAGTACTTC. This encodes CASRTGGGTYEQYF.

This clonotype was recorded at least ten times. This sequence joins TRBV7-7 and TRBJ2-5; TRBD2 might be the D (6 bases). Germline CDR1 and CDR2: SSHAT and FNYEAQ (reference sequence). CDR3 length equals 18 residues. CDR3 nucleotide sequence: TGTGCTAGCCGTGCCTTCGACTCAATTGGGGAGGCGAGAGAGACCCAGTACTTC. Its translation: CASRAFDSIGEARETQYF.

This clonotype has only a few counts. J is TRBJ2-6 and V is TRBV5-5; D gene unclear. The ends were cut back, 0 bases at V and 0 bases at J, with 4 bases in the middle. This CDR3 is 15 amino acids long. The germline V gene has CDR1 SGHKS and CDR2 YYEKEE (reference sequence). The CDR3 bases are TGTGCCAGCAGCTTGGACATCTCTGGGGCCAACGTCCTGACTTTC. It codes for CASSLDISGANVLTF.

This chain uses TRBV7-9 with TRBJ2-7; TRBD2 might be the D (5 bases). The V gene lost 4 bases and the J gene lost 3 bases, with 19 bases spanning the gap. This CDR3 spans 16 amino acids. Per germline, CDR1 SEHNR and CDR2 FQNEAQ (reference sequence). The CDR3, as DNA: TGTGCCAGCAGCTCACCTAGACTAAGCGGCCTCTACGAGCAGTACTTC. This gives the protein CASSSPRLSGLYEQYF.

This clonotype occurred many times. The chain combines TRBV7-2 with TRBJ2-1; D might be TRBD2 (5 bases). V shed 5 bases and J shed 3 bases, with 8 bases lying between them. CDR1 SGHTA and CDR2 FQGNSA come from the germline V gene. This CDR3 region has 13 residues. CDR3 nucleotides: TGTGCCAGCAGCCCCGGGGTCTACAATGAGCAGTTCTTC. Protein product: CASSPGVYNEQFF.

There are many counts of this clonotype. The CDR3 spells CSARDRDWYGYTF. The CDR3 coding sequence is TGCAGTGCCAGGGACCGGGACTGGTATGGCTACACCTTC. J is TRBJ1-2 and V is TRBV20-1; tentative D call: TRBD1 (5 bases). There are 13 residues in the CDR3. Germline CDR1 and CDR2: DFQATT and SNEGSKA (reference sequence). Deletions cut 6 bases from V and 5 bases from J, with 16 bases between.

In its sample, this clonotype was seen many times. CDR3 residues: CASSSETGTQPQHF. In DNA, the CDR3 is TGTGCCAGCAGTTCTGAGACAGGGACCCAGCCCCAGCATTTT. The V and J genes are TRBV12-3 or TRBV12-4 and TRBJ1-5, with TRBD1 identical over 7 bases. The V segment lost 4 bases and the J segment 7 bases; nucleotides outside the gene matches: 7. This CDR3 has 14 amino acids.

This clonotype occurred many times. V and J are TRBV9 and TRBJ2-1; TRBD2 is a possible D gene (5 bases). V was clipped by 0 bases and J by 8 bases, with 15 bases between them. The V gene's germline CDR1 is SGDLS and CDR2 YYNGEE. CDR3 length: 15 amino acids. CDR3 region: CASSVGPAPRDEQFF. DNA for the CDR3: TGTGCCAGCAGCGTAGGTCCAGCGCCGCGGGATGAGCAGTTCTTC.

This clonotype appeared many times. The chain employs TRBV6-6 and TRBJ1-1, with D perhaps TRBD1 (5 bases). The V end was cut by 0 bases, the J end by 4 bases, with 9 bases between. CDR1 MNHNY and CDR2 SVGAGI come from the germline V gene (reference sequence). The CDR3 loop spans 14 amino acids. This CDR3 is CASSYSEGITEAFF. The CDR3 DNA follows: TGTGCCAGCAGTTACTCGGAGGGGATCACTGAAGCTTTCTTT.

This clonotype has ten or more counts. The chain links TRBV29-1 to TRBJ2-4, with 9 bases fitting TRBD1. This CDR3 is 17 amino acids long. Germline V gives CDR1 SQVTM, CDR2 ANQGSEA. Trimming removed 6 bases from V and 1 base from J; junction bases left unmatched: 13. CDR3 coding DNA: TGCAGCGTGGTCGGCACAGGGGGCTGGTTGGCCAAAAACATTCAGTACTTC. Translating gives CSVVGTGGWLAKNIQYF.

In this sample, this clonotype turned up a few times. The gene calls are TRBV6-2 or TRBV6-3 and TRBJ2-7, with 7 positions matching TRBD1. The J segment lost 3 bases and the V segment lost 6 bases, leaving 11 bases of the junction unmatched. Germline V gene data show CDR1 as MNHEY and CDR2 as SVGEGT. The CDR3 has 15 amino acids. Written as DNA, the CDR3 is TGTGCCAGCAGCCTAGGGACAGCTTCGGTCTACGAGCAGTACTTC. This sequence encodes CASSLGTASVYEQYF.

This clonotype has ten or more counts. The gene calls are TRBV6-5 and TRBJ2-3; D unresolved. CDR1 and CDR2 (germline): MNHEY, SVGAGI. The CDR3 contains 13 residues. The V gene lost 0 bases and the J gene lost 6 bases, with 7 bases spanning the gap. Here the CDR3 reads CASSYSSVDTQYF. The CDR3 DNA is TGTGCCAGCAGTTACTCTAGTGTGGATACGCAGTATTTT.

This clonotype was recorded at least ten times. V usage is TRBV12-3 or TRBV12-4 and J usage is TRBJ2-7; D is ambiguous. This CDR3 contains 12 residues. V lost 2 bases to trimming and J lost 2 bases, with 4 bases between them. The CDR3 DNA follows: TGTGCCAGCAGTTTAAAGACCTACGAGCAGTACTTC. It specifies CASSLKTYEQYF.

This clonotype was seen at least ten times. One end of the junction fails to match germline, which may point to a read error. The chain combines TRBV6-4 with TRBJ2-3; D gene uncertain. This CDR3 contains 14 residues. CDR1 is MRHNA, CDR2 SNTAGT, per germline. The CDR3 region is CARSGRALIILSVF. The CDR3 nucleotides are TGTGCCAGATCAGGCCGGGCCCTGATTATTCTGAGTGTATTT.

This clonotype was seen repeatedly, ten times or more. V and J are TRBV7-9 and TRBJ2-3; 13 bases fit TRBD2. CDR1 is SEHNR, CDR2 FQNEAQ, per germline (reference sequence). The CDR3 contains 15 residues. Germline trimming cut 5 bases from V and 3 bases from J; bases unmatched to any gene: 2. This CDR3 is CASSPTSGRTDTQYF. CDR3 DNA: TGTGCCAGCAGCCCGACTAGCGGGAGGACAGATACGCAGTATTTT. The full variable domain, its missing parts supplied by reference TRBV7-9 and TRBJ2-3, is DTGVSQNPRHKITKRGQNVTFRCDPISEHNRLYWYRQTLGQGPEFLTYFQNEAQLEKSRLLSDRFSAERPKGSFSTLEIQRTEQGDSAMYLCASSPTSGRTDTQYFGPGTRLTVL.

This clonotype has ten or more counts. The chain has TRBV6-1 and TRBJ2-7; 8 bases line up with TRBD1. There are 14 residues in the CDR3. The junction had 8 bases not matched to a gene; V was cut back by 6 bases and J by 4 bases. In germline, CDR1 is MNHNS, CDR2 SASEGT. The CDR3 region has the DNA TGTGCCAGCAGCGATAGACAGGGGATATACGAGCAGTACTTC. Translated: CASSDRQGIYEQYF.

This clonotype has just a few counts. The chain couples TRBV12-3 or TRBV12-4 to TRBJ1-2; D may be TRBD1 (6 bases). This CDR3 comprises 14 residues. Trimming pared 6 bases from V and 7 bases from J, leaving 18 bases between. In DNA, the CDR3 is TGTGCCAGCAGCCCCAAGGGAGGGGGGACTGGCTACACCTTC. The encoded protein is CASSPKGGGTGYTF.

This clonotype was picked up many times. This sequence joins TRBV19 and TRBJ2-1, with TRBD2 identical over 11 bases. J was trimmed by 5 bases and V by 5 bases; bases with no gene match: 17. The CDR3 totals 19 residues. Germline CDR1 LNHDA, CDR2 SQIVND (reference sequence). This chain's CDR3 is CASSLGPIKTSGTNNEQFF. Written as DNA, the CDR3 is TGTGCCAGTAGTTTGGGCCCCATAAAGACTAGCGGGACAAACAATGAGCAGTTCTTC.

This clonotype was detected a few times. V is TRBV13 and J is TRBJ1-2; 11 positions agree with TRBD1. Losses at the gene ends were 6 bases for V and 4 bases for J; bases not matched to a gene: 4. Germline loops: CDR1 PRHDT, CDR2 FYEKMQ (reference sequence). The CDR3 runs 14 residues. The CDR3 DNA reads TGTGCCAGCAGTTGGGACAGGGGGAGCTATGGCTACACCTTC. Protein product: CASSWDRGSYGYTF.

This clonotype was counted ten times or more. The chain uses TRBV7-9 and TRBJ2-1; D not resolved. This CDR3 has 16 residues. Germline V gene lookup returns CDR1 SEHNR and CDR2 FQNEAQ (reference sequence). V was shortened by 1 base and J by 0 bases, with 10 bases between the two germline ends. DNA for the CDR3: TGTGCCAGCAGCTTAGTACGGCTAAGCTCCTACAATGAGCAGTTCTTC. Translating it yields CASSLVRLSSYNEQFF.